These T cell receptor beta chains were read from a single sample in a study of blood T cell repertoires in COVID-19. Clones were sequenced by immunoSEQ multiplex PCR, and TCRdb holds only the in-frame ones, with some missing. The sample comprises 30,000 to 35,000 clones, 85% of which are singletons, and roughly 15% rests with the top ten. The sequenced sample was peripheral blood. All receptors come from a human donor with acute or convalescent COVID-19. The donor label of this sample is uncertain. Each CDR3 is given with its conserved first and last residue. A D gene is named only where the DNA matches it firmly. Rows may omit the clone size; those that give it use once, few, many or a size class.

J gene,clone size,V gene,D gene,CDR3 protein,CDR3 DNA
TRBJ1-1,-,TRBV19,-,CATSWTEGTEAFF,TGTGCCACCTCTTGGACCGAGGGCACTGAAGCTTTCTTT
TRBJ1-2,-,TRBV6-5,TRBD1,CASSPGQRDGYTF,TGTGCCAGCAGTCCGGGACAGAGGGACGGCTACACCTTC
TRBJ1-6,-,TRBV7-6,-,CASSPWTESPLHF,TGTGCCAGCAGCCCCTGGACAGAGTCACCCCTCCACTTT
TRBJ1-2,-,TRBV6-5,-,CASTGQSYGYTF,TGTGCCAGCACCGGACAGAGCTATGGCTACACCTTC
TRBJ1-2,-,TRBV29-1,-,CSVEEGLGYTF,TGCAGCGTTGAGGAGGGACTGGGCTACACCTTC
TRBJ2-7,-,TRBV5-5,TRBD1,CASSLGDRGNEQYF,TGTGCCAGCAGCTTGGGGGACAGGGGGAACGAGCAGTACTTC
TRBJ1-4,-,TRBV7-9,-,CASSPGNNEKLFF,TGTGCCAGCAGCCCGGGGAATAATGAAAAACTGTTTTTT
TRBJ1-1,-,TRBV19,-,CASSMGSRGNAEAFF,TGTGCCAGTAGTATGGGGAGCAGGGGTAACGCTGAAGCTTTCTTT
TRBJ1-2,-,TRBV19,TRBD1,CASSDRGNGYTF,TGTGCCAGTAGTGACAGGGGGAACGGCTACACCTTC
TRBJ1-1,-,TRBV1,-,CTSSQAHRLRNTEAFF,TGCACCAGCAGCCAGGCTCACCGCCTCAGGAACACTGAAGCTTTCTTT
TRBJ1-4,-,TRBV21-1,-,CASSKGEQGDNEKLFF,TGTGCCAGCAGCAAAGGAGAACAGGGGGATAATGAAAAACTGTTTTTT
TRBJ2-5,-,TRBV11-2,TRBD2,CASSFLLAGEAGETQYF,TGTGCCAGCAGCTTTCTCCTAGCGGGAGAGGCCGGGGAGACCCAGTACTTC
TRBJ2-7,-,TRBV29-1,-,CSVGTSYEQYF,TGCAGCGTGGGGACATCCTACGAGCAGTACTTC
TRBJ2-7,-,TRBV5-6,TRBD2,CASSLPGGADAKQYF,TGTGCCAGCAGCTTGCCGGGAGGGGCCGACGCGAAGCAGTACTTC
TRBJ1-1,-,TRBV5-4,TRBD1,CASSPMTGMNTEAFF,TGTGCCAGCAGCCCGATGACAGGGATGAACACTGAAGCTTTCTTT
TRBJ1-1,-,TRBV10-3,-,CAISENRVDTEAFF,TGTGCCATCAGTGAAAACAGGGTAGACACTGAAGCTTTCTTT
TRBJ2-1,-,TRBV4-1,TRBD1,CASSQGRGQRIYNEQFF,TGCGCCAGCAGCCAAGGAAGGGGGCAGCGGATTTACAATGAGCAGTTCTTC
TRBJ1-1,once,TRBV30,-,CAWSVPGQLRAFF,TGTGCCTGGAGTGTACCCGGACAGTTGAGAGCTTTCTTT
TRBJ1-1,-,TRBV19,-,CASSIGTIGAEAFF,TGTGCCAGTAGTATAGGGACAATAGGCGCTGAAGCTTTCTTT
TRBJ2-3,-,TRBV6-2/TRBV6-3,-,CASSWSPTSPSTDTQYF,TGTGCCAGCAGCTGGTCCCCAACTAGCCCCAGCACAGATACGCAGTATTTT
TRBJ2-7,-,TRBV7-2,TRBD2,CASSLDGGGSWEQYF,TGTGCCAGCAGCTTAGATGGCGGGGGGTCGTGGGAGCAGTACTTC